Shown below are 22 T cell receptor beta chains from a single sample sequenced in a study of spatial heterogeneity in lung cancer. Specified time point: sample taken at primary tumor resection. Researchers sequenced whole RNA taken from tumor, nontumor lung or frozen PBMC without sorting. TCRdb analysed the 5' RACE reads with MiXCR anew, one entry per CDR3 protein. The sample yields around 40,000 distinct CDR3 sequences, 5.8% seen once. The sample consisted of PBMCs, taken at surgery. The receptors were gathered from a male donor with early-stage non-small cell lung cancer.

This clonotype was picked up a small number of times. The chain is built from TRBV7-8 and TRBJ2-5; D possibly corresponds to TRBD2 (6 bases). Deletions cut 0 bases from V and 2 bases from J, with 16 bases between. The CDR3 has 17 amino acids. CDR1 is SGHVS, CDR2 FQNEAQ, per germline. The CDR3 region has the DNA TGTGCCAGCAGCTTAGCGAACGGGCGGGCGGGGCAAGAGACCCAGTACTTC. Amino acid sequence: CASSLANGRAGQETQYF.

This clonotype showed up many times. V gene TRBV28 combines with J gene TRBJ2-5; D perhaps matches TRBD2 (5 bases). Trimming removed 2 bases from V and 9 bases from J, with 7 bases in between. Germline CDR1 is MDHEN and CDR2 is SYDVKM. The CDR3 consists of 11 residues. The CDR3 DNA follows: TGTGCCAGCAGTTTAGTCGGGGCCCAGTACTTC. Translation: CASSLVGAQYF.

The chain is built from TRBV6-1 and TRBJ2-7; TRBD1 aligns across 7 bases. In germline, CDR1 is MNHNS, CDR2 SASEGT. Unmatched junction bases numbered 7, after V lost 0 bases and J lost 5 bases. The CDR3 has 15 residues. The CDR3 spells CASSEAVRGRNEQYF. Here the CDR3 DNA reads TGTGCCAGCAGTGAAGCTGTAAGGGGGCGTAACGAGCAGTACTTC.

This clonotype was found a few times. The chain has TRBV6-5 and TRBJ2-7; D is undetermined. CDR1 MNHEY and CDR2 SVGAGI come from the germline V gene. The V end was cut by 6 bases, the J end by 6 bases, with 15 bases between. The CDR3 totals 13 residues. CDR3 nucleotide sequence: TGTGCCAGCAGGACGCCTGGGTCTGGCGAGCAGTACTTC. Its protein product is CASRTPGSGEQYF.

This clonotype appeared a few times. The chain couples TRBV10-3 to TRBJ2-7; D is ambiguous. V was trimmed by 3 bases and J by 6 bases, leaving 9 bases between them. This CDR3 spans 12 amino acids. The germline V gene has CDR1 ENHRY and CDR2 SYGVKD. The CDR3 loop is CAISDRRGEQYF. CDR3 DNA sequence: TGTGCCATCAGTGACAGGCGTGGCGAGCAGTACTTC.

This clonotype occurred many times. V is TRBV6-5 and J is TRBJ1-2; maybe TRBD1 (5 bases). V was clipped by 6 bases and J by 2 bases, with 13 bases between them. Germline CDR1 is MNHEY and CDR2 is SVGAGI. The length of the CDR3 is 14 residues. The CDR3 region is CASRTDTWNYGYTF. CDR3 DNA sequence: TGTGCCAGCAGGACGGACACCTGGAACTATGGCTACACCTTC.

This clonotype was picked up a small number of times. V and J are TRBV3-1 and TRBJ1-2; 7 bases agree with TRBD1. The CDR3 runs 17 residues. V lost 2 bases and J lost 0; bases outside the gene matches: 9. Germline values: CDR1 LGHDT, CDR2 YNNKEL (reference sequence). CDR3: CASSQPIQGKPNYGYTF. The DNA of the CDR3 is TGTGCCAGCAGCCAACCAATACAGGGGAAACCTAACTATGGCTACACCTTC.

This clonotype came up once. A read error may explain this, as a much larger clone is one base away. The chain combines TRBV3-1 with TRBJ2-2, with D possibly being TRBD2 (6 bases). This CDR3 has 14 residues. The germline V gene has CDR1 LGHDT and CDR2 YNNKEL (reference sequence). The DNA of the CDR3 is TGTTCCAGCAGCCAGACTAGTTTGTCCGGGGAGCTGTTTTTT. Translated, it gives CSSSQTSLSGELFF.

There are many counts of this clonotype. This chain links TRBV12-3 or TRBV12-4 with TRBJ2-2; D not certain. The CDR3 consists of 14 residues. Trimming took off 3 bases at V and 0 bases at J, with 5 bases between the two ends. The CDR3 sequence is CASSFAPNTGELFF. The CDR3 DNA follows: TGTGCCAGCAGTTTCGCCCCGAACACCGGGGAGCTGTTTTTT.

This clonotype occurred many times. The V gene is TRBV7-8, the J gene TRBJ1-1, with D unresolved. Germline assignment: CDR1 SGHVS and CDR2 FQNEAQ. The CDR3 length is 13 residues. Deletions cut 5 bases from V and 0 bases from J, with 7 bases between. CDR3 region: CASSPFMNTEAFF. CDR3 coding DNA: TGTGCCAGCAGCCCCTTTATGAACACTGAAGCTTTCTTT.

For the CDR3, the DNA is TGTGCCAGCAGCTTGGATCAGTATAATTCACCCCTCCACTTT. This gives the protein CASSLDQYNSPLHF. The chain uses TRBV5-4 and TRBJ1-6; D not certain. V lost 0 bases to trimming and J lost 4 bases, with 5 bases between them. The CDR3 covers 14 residues. Germline values: CDR1 SGHNT, CDR2 YYREEE (reference sequence). Complete variable domain (other parts from reference TRBV5-4 and TRBJ1-6): ETGVTQSPTHLIKTRGQQVTLRCSSQSGHNTVSWYQQALGQGPQFIFQYYREEENGRGNFPPRFSGLQFPNYSSELNVNALELDDSALYLCASSLDQYNSPLHFGNGTRLTVT.

This clonotype showed up just a few times. The CDR3 here is CAWRTSQYSNQPQHF. The CDR3, as DNA: TGTGCCTGGAGGACGTCGCAGTATAGCAATCAGCCCCAGCATTTT. The chain employs TRBV30 and TRBJ1-5, with unresolved D. The CDR3 has 15 residues. The germline V and J ends were trimmed by 3 bases and 0 bases, with 12 bases remaining between them. Germline V gene lookup returns CDR1 GTSNPN and CDR2 SVGIG (reference sequence).

This clonotype was counted between two and nine times. The chain has TRBV7-2 and TRBJ2-3; TRBD1 is a possible D gene (5 bases). Between the trimmed V and J ends, which lost 6 bases and 4 bases, there was a span of 14 bases. The germline V gene has CDR1 SGHTA and CDR2 FQGNSA. The CDR3 extends over 14 amino acids. The CDR3 loop reads CASRRQTVADTQYF. The CDR3 DNA sequence: TGTGCCAGCAGGCGACAGACCGTAGCAGATACGCAGTATTTT.

This clonotype was detected a few times. The V call is TRBV5-4, the J call TRBJ1-5; no clear D. CDR3 length: 13 amino acids. The V end was cut by 0 bases, the J end by 7 bases, with 8 bases between. Germline V gene data show CDR1 as SGHNT and CDR2 as YYREEE (reference sequence). Here the CDR3 reads CASSLATGQPQHF. CDR3 DNA sequence: TGTGCCAGCAGCTTGGCGACCGGACAGCCCCAGCATTTT.

There are a few counts of this clonotype. The V call is TRBV12-3 or TRBV12-4, the J call TRBJ1-4; maybe TRBD1 (5 bases). This CDR3 region has 12 residues. Trimming removed 5 bases from V and 8 bases from J, with 9 bases in between. CDR3 DNA sequence: TGTGCCAGCAGTCCAGGGAGGGAAAAACTGTTTTTT. It translates to CASSPGREKLFF.

This clonotype is medium-sized in the sample. The V call is TRBV2, the J call TRBJ2-2; D possibly uses TRBD1 or TRBD2 (5 bases each). CDR3 length equals 16 residues. V gave up 5 bases and J gave up 1 base, with 14 bases separating them. Germline V CDR1 and CDR2: SNHLY, FYNNEI. The CDR3 nucleotides are TGTGCCAGCAGTCTCTCCGGGACCGAGAACACCGGGGAGCTGTTTTTT. Its translation: CASSLSGTENTGELFF.

This clonotype was picked up many times. The chain uses TRBV12-3 or TRBV12-4 and TRBJ2-3, with no clear D. This CDR3 spans 14 amino acids. V was trimmed by 2 bases and J by 2 bases, leaving 8 bases between them. The CDR3 here is CASSLWGSTDTQYF. The CDR3 nucleotides read TGTGCCAGCAGTTTATGGGGTTCCACAGATACGCAGTATTTT.

This clonotype has at least ten counts. The chain uses TRBV7-2 and TRBJ2-5; D remains unclear. Per germline, CDR1 SGHTA and CDR2 FQGNSA. CDR3 length equals 15 residues. The V end lost 1 base, the J end lost 9 bases, and 18 bases lay between the germline ends. The CDR3 DNA follows: TGTGCCAGCAGCTTAGGGGGTCCCGCCCAAGTGGCCCAGTACTTC. This sequence encodes CASSLGGPAQVAQYF.

This sequence joins TRBV5-1 and TRBJ1-4; D is unclear. Germline V gene sequence: CDR1 SGHRS, CDR2 YFSETQ. Trimming took 0 bases from V and 8 from J, leaving 11 bases between them. This CDR3 contains 14 residues. The CDR3 protein is CASSLEGRGEKLFF. The CDR3, as DNA: TGCGCCAGCAGCTTGGAAGGCCGAGGGGAAAAACTGTTTTTT. Filled out from reference TRBV5-1 and TRBJ1-4, the complete variable domain reads KAGVTQTPRYLIKTRGQQVTLSCSPISGHRSVSWYQQTPGQGLQFLFEYFSETQRNKGNFPGRFSGRQFSNSRSEMNVSTLELGDSALYLCASSLEGRGEKLFFGSGTQLSVL.

This clonotype was counted many times. The J gene is TRBJ2-7, the V gene TRBV10-3, with D possibly being TRBD1 or TRBD2 (5 bases each). The CDR3 runs 17 residues. CDR1 and CDR2 from the germline V gene are ENHRY and SYGVKD. Trimming removed 4 bases at V and 0 bases at J, with 19 bases between. CDR3 in amino acids: CAISVLRLRDLSYEQYF. The CDR3 bases are TGTGCCATCAGTGTCTTACGACTCCGGGACCTCTCCTACGAGCAGTACTTC.

Ten or more counts support this clonotype. The genes are TRBV12-3 or TRBV12-4 and TRBJ2-5, with D unresolved. The CDR3 consists of 13 residues. V shed 1 base and J shed 4 bases, with 7 bases lying between them. The CDR3 spells CASSLDLRETQYF. DNA for the CDR3: TGTGCCAGCAGTTTAGACCTTCGAGAGACCCAGTACTTC.

This chain links TRBV20-1 with TRBJ2-1; 10 bases line up with TRBD2. The germline V gene encodes CDR1 DFQATT and CDR2 SNEGSKA (reference sequence). The junction had 8 bases not matched to a gene; V was cut back by 1 base and J by 5 bases. There are 16 residues in the CDR3. The CDR3 loop reads CSARAERGGWNNEQFF. CDR3 DNA sequence: TGCAGTGCTAGAGCGGAGCGGGGGGGGTGGAACAATGAGCAGTTCTTC.